This TCR beta chain was recorded in a study of T cell changes during pregnancy in multiple sclerosis. Trimming at V came to 5 bases and at J to 4 bases, leaving 8 bases not matched to a gene. This CDR3 contains 16 residues. CDR1 is MDHEN and CDR2 is SYDVKM in the germline V gene. Here immunoSEQ multiplex PCR was the method, and the copy in TCRdb shows in-frame clones only, minus some. The table lists about 87,000 clones, approximately 92% of them singletons. The receptor's source is a female donor in good health, enrolled as a control in a pregnancy study. The sequenced sample was peripheral blood, obtained in the third trimester of pregnancy. V is TRBV28 and J is TRBJ2-1; 10 bases line up with TRBD2. CDR3 loop: CASSPGASGSYNEQFF. The CDR3 DNA follows: TGTGCCAGCAGTCCCGGGGCTAGCGGGAGTTACAATGAGCAGTTCTTC.